These 27 T cell receptor beta chains were all obtained from the same sample, sequenced in a study of T cells after somatic rescue of genetic block. Profiling relied on immunoSEQ multiplex PCR, and the TCRdb table lists in-frame clones only, not all of them. There are approximately 12,000 clones in the sample; around 70% occur only once, and over 9.5% lies in the top ten. The sequencing sample was made of peripheral blood mononuclear cells (PBMCs). These receptors all come from a boy aged 5-17 years.

The rearrangement uses TRBV11-3 and TRBJ2-4, with 10 bases identical to TRBD1. The ends lost 1 base at V and 1 base at J; junction bases unmatched: 4. Germline-derived CDR1 and CDR2 are SGHNT and YENEEA. This CDR3 has 17 residues. CDR3: CASSLGQGAEAKNIQYF. CDR3 in DNA: TGTGCCAGCAGCTTAGGACAGGGGGCTGAGGCCAAAAACATTCAGTACTTC.

This rearrangement joins TRBV12-5 to TRBJ2-7; tentatively, D is TRBD2 (5 bases). Germline assignment: CDR1 LGHNT and CDR2 FRNRAP. Trimming took 0 bases from V and 3 from J, leaving 12 bases between them. The CDR3 consists of 15 residues. CDR3 amino acids: CASGLVRGGLYEQYF. The CDR3 DNA sequence: TGTGCTAGTGGTTTGGTACGTGGAGGTCTCTACGAGCAGTACTTC.

This clone has just a few counts. This chain connects TRBV16 to TRBJ1-3; 8 bases are shared with TRBD1. This CDR3 is 16 amino acids long. With V trimmed by 0 bases and J by 3 bases, 4 bases remained unmatched. Germline V gives CDR1 KGHSY, CDR2 FQNENV. DNA of the CDR3: TGTGCCAGCAGCCAATCAACAGGGGGATTTGGAAACACCATATATTTT. As protein: CASSQSTGGFGNTIYF.

This sequence joins TRBV9 and TRBJ1-2; D possibly corresponds to TRBD1 (5 bases). With 0 bases removed from V and 4 bases from J, the gap between germline ends came to 10 bases. From germline, CDR1 is SGDLS and CDR2 YYNGEE. This CDR3 contains 14 residues. The CDR3 nucleotides are TGTGCCAGCAGCGTAGACAGGCTGGGCTATGGCTACACCTTC. This encodes CASSVDRLGYGYTF.

The chain links TRBV19 to TRBJ2-3, with 9 nucleotides matching TRBD1. Germline CDR1 reads LNHDA; CDR2 reads SQIVND (reference sequence). The CDR3 length is 13 residues. Trimming took 8 bases from V and 4 from J; bases not matched to a gene: 4. CDR3 region: CASGQGWADTQYF. The CDR3 coding sequence is TGTGCCAGTGGACAGGGGTGGGCAGATACGCAGTATTTT. The variable domain in full, with the rest retrieved from reference TRBV19 and TRBJ2-3, is DGGITQSPKYLFRKEGQNVTLSCEQNLNHDAMYWYRQDPGQGLRLIYYSQIVNDFQKGDIAEGYSVSREKKESFPLTVTSAQKNPTAFYLCASGQGWADTQYFGPGTRLTVL.

This chain connects TRBV9 to TRBJ2-5; possibly TRBD1 or TRBD2 for D (5 bases each). Germline V gives CDR1 SGDLS, CDR2 YYNGEE. The CDR3 runs to 14 residues. V lost 4 bases and J lost 4, with 14 bases in between. This chain's CDR3 is CASSSHGGRETQYF. The CDR3 bases are TGTGCCAGCAGCTCCCATGGGGGTAGAGAGACCCAGTACTTC.

Only one count was recorded for this clone. J is TRBJ2-1 and V is TRBV7-7, with TRBD1 identical over 11 bases. The CDR3 contains 15 residues. V shed 5 bases and J 6 bases; nucleotides not matched to a gene: 6. Germline V lookup: CDR1 SSHAT, CDR2 FNYEAQ (reference sequence). The CDR3 bases are TGTGCCAGCAGCCCCCAGGACAGGGGGCTCAATGAGCAGTTCTTC. Translating gives CASSPQDRGLNEQFF.

This clone is medium-sized (0.01 to 0.1%) by share. V and J are TRBV5-6 and TRBJ1-2; 7 bases are shared with TRBD1. The CDR3 consists of 14 residues. The germline V gene has CDR1 SGHDT and CDR2 YYEEEE. Trimming cost V 4 bases and J 2 bases; bases outside gene matches: 5. CDR3 sequence reads: CASSRSGQNYGYTF. CDR3 in DNA: TGTGCCAGCAGCCGCTCGGGACAGAACTATGGCTACACCTTC.

The table lists this clone with a few counts. The genes are TRBV28 and TRBJ2-7; 10 positions match TRBD2. V trimming: 7 bases; J trimming: 3 bases; junction bases outside the gene matches: 9. Germline CDR1 reads MDHEN; CDR2 reads SYDVKM. The CDR3 totals 15 residues. CDR3 nucleotide sequence: TGTGCCAGCACCACCTTCACTAGCGGGATCTACGAGCAGTACTTC. Translated: CASTTFTSGIYEQYF.

V usage is TRBV6-6 and J usage is TRBJ2-7; 9 positions match TRBD1. CDR1 and CDR2 from the germline V gene are MNHNY and SVGAGI (reference sequence). Unmatched junction bases numbered 7, after V lost 6 bases and J lost 4 bases. The CDR3 consists of 14 residues. CDR3 sequence: CASRPGQGSYEQYF. As DNA, the CDR3 is TGTGCCAGCAGGCCGGGACAGGGCTCTTACGAGCAGTACTTC.

The chain employs TRBV6-1 and TRBJ2-1; 7 nucleotides agree with TRBD1. V lost 6 bases and J lost 2; bases outside the gene matches: 7. This CDR3 is built from 15 residues. Germline V gene sequence: CDR1 MNHNS, CDR2 SASEGT. CDR3 bases: TGTGCCAGCAGGGCCCGGGACAGCACCTACAATGAGCAGTTCTTC. Residues: CASRARDSTYNEQFF.

The J gene is TRBJ2-5, the V gene TRBV10-3; D is tentatively TRBD1 or TRBD2 (5 bases each). V lost 3 bases and J lost 4, with 12 bases in between. The CDR3 is 14 residues long. Germline assignment: CDR1 ENHRY and CDR2 SYGVKD. Written as DNA, the CDR3 is TGTGCCATCAGTGAATTTCGGGGCCCAGAGACCCAGTACTTC. As protein: CAISEFRGPETQYF.

The chain recombines TRBV6-6 with TRBJ2-6; D not resolved. This CDR3 region has 13 residues. The V gene lost 10 bases and the J gene lost 0 bases, with 7 bases spanning the gap. Germline V CDR1 and CDR2: MNHNY, SVGAGI (reference sequence). CDR3 sequence reads: CAIQTSGANVLTF. The CDR3 DNA reads TGTGCCATCCAGACCTCTGGGGCCAACGTCCTGACTTTC.

The chain links TRBV5-1 to TRBJ2-3, with TRBD2 matching 9 bases. The germline V gene has CDR1 SGHRS and CDR2 YFSETQ. Trimming took 2 bases from V and 0 from J; bases not matched to a gene: 16. The CDR3 contains 20 residues. CDR3 loop: CASSFSGRISGGKSTDTQYF. In DNA form, the CDR3 reads TGCGCCAGCAGCTTCTCCGGCCGAATTAGCGGGGGCAAAAGCACAGATACGCAGTATTTT.

The genes are TRBV6-4 and TRBJ1-6; 7 nucleotides match TRBD1. The CDR3 is 13 amino acids. CDR1 and CDR2 from the germline V gene are MRHNA and SNTAGT. V shed 6 bases, J shed 10 bases, and the junction held 6 bases outside the gene matches. The CDR3 DNA follows: TGTGCCAGCAGCCTGACAGGGCAGTCACCCCTCCACTTT. This translates into CASSLTGQSPLHF.

V usage is TRBV2 and J usage is TRBJ2-2, with D possibly matching TRBD2 (5 bases). CDR1 and CDR2 (germline): SNHLY, FYNNEI. Trimming removed 10 bases from V and 4 bases from J, with 22 bases in between. The length of the CDR3 is 16 residues. This CDR3 is CATRGYRGSGTGELFF. CDR3 in DNA: TGTGCCACCCGAGGGTATCGGGGTTCGGGCACCGGGGAGCTGTTTTTT.

This clone has only a few counts. The chain combines TRBV7-3 with TRBJ2-5; D perhaps matches TRBD2 (6 bases). CDR1 SGHTA and CDR2 FQGTGA come from the germline V gene. V dropped 5 bases and J dropped 5 bases, with 15 bases sitting between them. This CDR3 comprises 14 residues. DNA for the CDR3: TGTGCCAGCAGCGCTGGGGGGTCATTGGAGACCCAGTACTTC. Translated: CASSAGGSLETQYF.

The V and J genes are TRBV27 and TRBJ2-1; TRBD2 matches 7 bases. The CDR3 is 16 residues long. J lost 5 bases, V lost 2 bases, and 9 bases had no gene match. Germline V gene data show CDR1 as MNHEY and CDR2 as SMNVEV (reference sequence). Written as DNA, the CDR3 is TGTGCCAGCAGTTTAAGGGAGCGGGATGGTGACAATGAGCAGTTCTTC. As protein: CASSLRERDGDNEQFF.

CDR3 in amino acids: CASSVGTSGNEQYF. The CDR3 coding sequence is TGTGCCAGCAGCGTTGGGACTAGCGGAAACGAGCAGTACTTC. This chain connects TRBV7-9 to TRBJ2-7; TRBD2 agrees at 11 bases. CDR3 size: 14 residues. In germline, CDR1 is SEHNR, CDR2 FQNEAQ (reference sequence). J was trimmed by 5 bases and V by 5 bases; bases with no gene match: 5.

The chain joins TRBV6-1 to TRBJ2-1; D is perhaps TRBD2 (7 bases). The CDR3 length is 16 residues. V dropped 4 bases and J dropped 4 bases, with 17 bases sitting between them. CDR1 is MNHNS, CDR2 SASEGT, per germline. DNA for the CDR3: TGTGCCAGCAGTGTAGGCGGGGGCCTCGGATACAATGAGCAGTTCTTC. Amino acid sequence: CASSVGGGLGYNEQFF.

This clone was counted a few times. V usage is TRBV28 and J usage is TRBJ2-1; 7 nucleotides match TRBD2. The J segment lost 5 bases and the V segment lost 2 bases, leaving 12 bases of the junction unmatched. This CDR3 is 17 amino acids long. Germline lookup yields CDR1 MDHEN and CDR2 SYDVKM. CDR3 sequence reads: CASSLARGVAEHNEQFF. The DNA of the CDR3 is TGTGCCAGCAGTTTAGCCCGGGGGGTAGCGGAACACAATGAGCAGTTCTTC.

The chain carries TRBV7-3 and TRBJ2-5, with TRBD2 identical over 9 bases. The CDR3 is made up of 13 amino acids. The germline V gene has CDR1 SGHTA and CDR2 FQGTGA. The trim removed 8 bases at V and 7 bases at J, leaving 8 bases unmatched. The chain's CDR3 is CASAGGASRTQYF. In DNA form, the CDR3 reads TGTGCCAGCGCGGGAGGGGCTTCCAGGACCCAGTACTTC.

The chain links TRBV6-6 to TRBJ2-7, with TRBD1 as a possible D gene (5 bases). V shed 4 bases and J shed 5 bases, with 21 bases lying between them. Germline CDR1 MNHNY, CDR2 SVGAGI (reference sequence). This CDR3 spans 16 amino acids. The CDR3 bases are TGTGCCAGCAGTTCCCCCGTAGAAGGGGCGCGAAACGAGCAGTACTTC. It yields the protein CASSSPVEGARNEQYF.

In its sample, this clone was seen a few times. The chain couples TRBV10-3 to TRBJ2-3, with D unclear. This CDR3 has 15 amino acids. Germline CDR1 reads ENHRY; CDR2 reads SYGVKD. Trimming cost V 5 bases and J 0 bases, with 12 bases left between them. The chain's CDR3 is CAISTGVGSTDTQYF. The CDR3 DNA is TGTGCCATCAGTACGGGCGTGGGGAGCACAGATACGCAGTATTTT.

The rearrangement links TRBV30 to TRBJ2-1; D assignment may be TRBD1 or TRBD2 (5 bases each). The CDR3 is 16 amino acids. Germline CDR1 GTSNPN, CDR2 SVGIG (reference sequence). The ends were cut back, 0 bases at V and 5 bases at J, with 17 bases in the middle. CDR3 sequence (DNA): TGTGCCTGGAGTGTACTGGCTAGAGGGGACCACAATGAGCAGTTCTTC. Residues: CAWSVLARGDHNEQFF.

This rearrangement joins TRBV10-1 to TRBJ2-2; possible D gene TRBD2, 5 bases. Germline V lookup: CDR1 WNHNN, CDR2 SYGVQD (reference sequence). This CDR3 contains 14 residues. V was trimmed by 5 bases and J by 7 bases, leaving 14 bases between them. CDR3 nucleotides: TGCGCCAGCAGTCGGGATGAGGGAGTCGGGGAGCTGTTTTTT. This encodes CASSRDEGVGELFF.

The V gene is TRBV6-1, the J gene TRBJ1-6; the D gene is possibly TRBD1 (6 bases). Germline lookup yields CDR1 MNHNS and CDR2 SASEGT. There are 19 residues in the CDR3. Trimming stripped 3 bases from V and 0 bases from J, with 18 bases between. In DNA form, the CDR3 reads TGTGCCAGCAGTGATTTCGGGTTGAGGGGGAGCTCCTATAATTCACCCCTCCACTTT. It translates to CASSDFGLRGSSYNSPLHF.